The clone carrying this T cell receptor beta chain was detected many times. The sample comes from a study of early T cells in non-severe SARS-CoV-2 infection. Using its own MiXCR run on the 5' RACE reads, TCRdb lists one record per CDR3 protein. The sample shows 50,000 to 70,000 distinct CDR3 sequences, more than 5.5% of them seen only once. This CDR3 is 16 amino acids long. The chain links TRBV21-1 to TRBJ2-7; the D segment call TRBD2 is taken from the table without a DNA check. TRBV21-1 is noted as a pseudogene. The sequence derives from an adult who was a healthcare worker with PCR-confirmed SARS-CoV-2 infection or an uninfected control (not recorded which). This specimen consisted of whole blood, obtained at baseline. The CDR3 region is CASSKHQLAGAYEQYF. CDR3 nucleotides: TGTGCCAGCAGCAAACACCAGCTAGCGGGAGCCTACGAGCAGTACTTC.